These 26 T cell receptor beta chains were all obtained from the same sample, sequenced in a study of response to subunit inactivated influenza vaccine. TCRdb re-called the RT-PCR reads through MiXCR, storing one row per CDR3 protein. This sample carries more than 700,000 distinct CDR3 sequences, 21% of them seen once, and the ten largest clones take 10% to 13%. Here the sequenced sample was PBMCs from blood, taken about 5 days after vaccination. These receptors were obtained from a man over 45 who received an inactivated influenza vaccine.

The chain carries TRBV28 and TRBJ1-1; the match to TRBD1 covers 9 bases. The CDR3 is made up of 16 amino acids. Germline CDR1 reads MDHEN; CDR2 reads SYDVKM. V lost 8 bases, J lost 4 bases, and 14 bases stayed unmatched. The chain's CDR3 is CASLTGTGIFGTEAFF. DNA for the CDR3: TGTGCCAGCCTTACCGGGACAGGGATTTTCGGCACTGAAGCTTTCTTT.

This sequence joins TRBV7-9 and TRBJ1-2, with D possibly TRBD1 on 6 matching bases. V lost 5 bases and J 4 bases, leaving 11 bases between the germline ends. The CDR3 has 13 amino acids. Germline V gene lookup returns CDR1 SEHNR and CDR2 FQNEAQ (reference sequence). CDR3 DNA: TGTGCCAGCAGCCAAACAGGGATCTATGGCTACACCTTC. The encoded protein is CASSQTGIYGYTF.

The rearrangement links TRBV10-3 to TRBJ2-7; D is unresolved. Trimming stripped 8 bases from V and 3 bases from J, with 11 bases between. The CDR3 contains 12 residues. Germline CDR1 reads ENHRY; CDR2 reads SYGVKD. The DNA for the CDR3 is TGTGCCATCGCGATCCAGGACTACGAGCAGTACTTC. It encodes CAIAIQDYEQYF.

The J gene is TRBJ2-7, the V gene TRBV5-1; 10 bases are a match to TRBD1. The germline V gene has CDR1 SGHRS and CDR2 YFSETQ. After removal of 2 bases from V and 2 bases from J, the junction contained 4 bases not matched to a gene. The CDR3 length is 15 residues. In DNA, the CDR3 is TGCGCCAGCAGCTTTGGAGGACAGGGGGCCTACGAGCAGTACTTC. It is translated as CASSFGGQGAYEQYF.

This clonotype was detected a few times. This chain uses TRBV14 with TRBJ2-2, with 8 bases aligning to TRBD1. The CDR3 runs 16 residues. V lost 4 bases, J lost 4 bases, and 8 bases stayed unmatched. Looked up from germline, CDR1 is SGHDN and CDR2 is FVKESK. DNA of the CDR3: TGTGCCAGCAGCCCTAGGACAGGGCTGGTCACCGGGGAGCTGTTTTTT. Protein product: CASSPRTGLVTGELFF. Full variable domain (missing parts from reference TRBV14 and TRBJ2-2): EAGVTQFPSHSVIEKGQTVTLRCDPISGHDNLYWYRRVMGKEIKFLLHFVKESKQDESGMPNNRFLAERTGGTYSTLKVQPAELEDSGVYFCASSPRTGLVTGELFFGEGSRLTVL.

This clonotype appeared a few times. CDR3 sequence reads: CASSIMSGESYEQYF. DNA for the CDR3: TGTGCCAGTAGTATAATGAGTGGGGAGTCCTACGAGCAGTACTTC. V and J are TRBV19 and TRBJ2-7; TRBD2 might be the D (5 bases). The CDR3 runs to 15 residues. Germline CDR1 is LNHDA and CDR2 is SQIVND (reference sequence). Trimming cost V 2 bases and J 1 base, with 12 bases left between them.

This sequence joins TRBV20-1 and TRBJ1-6, with TRBD1 as a possible D gene (5 bases). V was shortened by 3 bases and J by 7 bases, with 13 bases between the two germline ends. Per germline, CDR1 DFQATT and CDR2 SNEGSKA (reference sequence). The CDR3 loop spans 14 amino acids. The CDR3 loop reads CSARRGGLNSPLHF. The DNA for the CDR3 is TGCAGTGCTAGGAGGGGCGGATTGAATTCACCCCTCCACTTT.

Only a few counts were recorded for this clonotype. CDR3 bases: TGTGCCAGCAGTTTTGGGGGACAAGTGAACACCGGGGAGCTGTTTTTT. This gives the protein CASSFGGQVNTGELFF. This rearrangement joins TRBV27 to TRBJ2-2; D is perhaps TRBD1 (6 bases). The CDR3 loop spans 16 amino acids. CDR1 is MNHEY and CDR2 is SMNVEV in the germline V gene (reference sequence). V was cut by 3 bases and J by 1 base, with 12 bases left in between.

This sequence joins TRBV3-1 and TRBJ2-7, with TRBD2 identical over 11 bases. J was trimmed by 3 bases and V by 0 bases; bases with no gene match: 4. The CDR3 spans 16 residues. Looked up from germline, CDR1 is LGHDT and CDR2 is YNNKEL (reference sequence). The CDR3 nucleotides are TGTGCCAGCAGCCAAGAACTACTAGCGGGAGTCTACGAGCAGTACTTC. This sequence encodes CASSQELLAGVYEQYF.

Only a few counts were recorded for this clonotype. The chain is built from TRBV4-3 and TRBJ2-7, with TRBD1 as a possible D gene (6 bases). Germline V gene data show CDR1 as LGHNA and CDR2 as YSLEER. The CDR3 runs to 15 residues. The V and J ends lost 0 bases and 1 base respectively, with 10 bases between them. For the CDR3, the DNA is TGCGCCAGCAGCCAAGAACCAGGGGCGTCCTACGAGCAGTACTTC. It is translated as CASSQEPGASYEQYF.

A few counts support this clonotype. The V call is TRBV10-3, the J call TRBJ1-1; 8 positions match TRBD1. The ends lost 2 bases at V and 1 base at J; junction bases unmatched: 0. The germline gives CDR1 ENHRY, CDR2 SYGVKD. This CDR3 is built from 14 residues. The CDR3: CAISEDRGNTEAFF. DNA of the CDR3: TGTGCCATCAGTGAGGACAGGGGGAACACTGAAGCTTTCTTT.

This chain connects TRBV6-2 or TRBV6-3 to TRBJ2-3, with 7 positions matching TRBD2. Germline values: CDR1 MNHEY, CDR2 SVGEGT. V dropped 10 bases and J dropped 1; count of bases not matched to a gene: 5. The CDR3 runs 13 residues. The CDR3 DNA reads TGTGCCACAAGGGACTACCGCACAGATACGCAGTATTTT. Its translation: CATRDYRTDTQYF.

This clonotype has just a few counts. Here the CDR3 reads CASSLVSGAIGYF. The CDR3 nucleotides read TGCGCCAGCAGCTTGGTTTCAGGGGCGATTGGGTATTTT. V and J are TRBV5-1 and TRBJ2-3, with D maybe TRBD1 (6 bases). Trimming pared 0 bases from V and 14 bases from J, leaving 16 bases between. Per the germline V gene, CDR1 is SGHRS and CDR2 is YFSETQ. The CDR3 consists of 13 residues. Filled out from reference TRBV5-1 and TRBJ2-3, the complete variable domain reads KAGVTQTPRYLIKTRGQQVTLSCSPISGHRSVSWYQQTPGQGLQFLFEYFSETQRNKGNFPGRFSGRQFSNSRSEMNVSTLELGDSALYLCASSLVSGAIGYFGPGTRLTVL.

The J gene is TRBJ2-3, the V gene TRBV20-1; the match to TRBD2 covers 11 bases. This CDR3 region has 16 residues. V dropped 5 bases and J dropped 1; count of bases not matched to a gene: 8. The V gene's germline CDR1 is DFQATT and CDR2 SNEGSKA (reference sequence). In nucleotides, the CDR3 is TGCAGTGCTCATACCGGGACTAGCGGAGGCACAGATACGCAGTATTTT. Translated, it gives CSAHTGTSGGTDTQYF.

This clonotype was recorded at least ten times. V usage is TRBV29-1 and J usage is TRBJ2-7; D unresolved. There are 14 residues in the CDR3. Germline V gene lookup returns CDR1 SQVTM and CDR2 ANQGSEA. V was pared by 4 bases and J by 2 bases, with 15 bases between. This CDR3 reads CSVGFRQRAYEQYF. CDR3 bases: TGCAGCGTTGGGTTCCGACAACGGGCCTACGAGCAGTACTTC.

This sequence joins TRBV7-3 and TRBJ2-7, with TRBD2 matching 10 bases. The CDR3 has 16 residues. CDR1 is SGHTA and CDR2 is FQGTGA in the germline V gene. Trimming at V came to 1 base and at J to 7 bases, leaving 10 bases not matched to a gene. The chain's CDR3 is CASSLNPAGGSEEQYF. The CDR3 DNA reads as TGTGCCAGCAGCTTAAATCCAGCGGGAGGGTCCGAGGAGCAGTACTTC.

This clonotype was picked up many times. The gene calls are TRBV12-3 or TRBV12-4 and TRBJ2-3, with D unresolved. This CDR3 comprises 13 residues. Trimming cost V 2 bases and J 4 bases, with 7 bases left between them. The CDR3 sequence: CASSLWAADTQYF. CDR3 bases: TGTGCCAGCAGTTTATGGGCTGCAGATACGCAGTATTTT.

As DNA, the CDR3 is TGTGCCAGCAGCGGAGCCGGGACTAGCGGCGCCGGGGAGCTGTTTTTT. Translation gives CASSGAGTSGAGELFF. V is TRBV11-2 and J is TRBJ2-2, with 11 positions matching TRBD2. Trimming took 5 bases from V and 6 from J; bases not matched to a gene: 8. The CDR3 runs 16 residues. Germline V gives CDR1 SGHAT, CDR2 FQNNGV. Variable domain in full (rest from reference TRBV11-2 and TRBJ2-2): EAGVAQSPRYKIIEKRQSVAFWCNPISGHATLYWYQQILGQGPKLLIQFQNNGVVDDSQLPKDRFSAERLKGVDSTLKIQPAKLEDSAVYLCASSGAGTSGAGELFFGEGSRLTVL.

This clonotype was seen a few times. V gene TRBV29-1 combines with J gene TRBJ2-5, with D possibly being TRBD1 (6 bases). Germline V gene data show CDR1 as SQVTM and CDR2 as ANQGSEA. Trimming took off 6 bases at V and 0 bases at J, with 8 bases between the two ends. The CDR3 runs to 12 residues. CDR3 protein: CSVYRDQETQYF. Here the CDR3 DNA reads TGCAGCGTCTACAGGGACCAAGAGACCCAGTACTTC. The full variable domain, completed using reference TRBV29-1 and TRBJ2-5, is SAVISQKPSRDICQRGTSLTIQCQVDSQVTMMFWYRQQPGQSLTLIATANQGSEATYESGFVIDKFPISRPNLTFSTLTVSNMSPEDSSIYLCSVYRDQETQYFGPGTRLLVL.

Concerning this clonotype itself: The final CDR3 position lacks the conserved phenylalanine or tryptophan, pointing to a likely read error. V usage is TRBV15 and J usage is TRBJ2-2; D not certain. The V end lost 2 bases, the J end lost 3 bases, and 4 bases lay between the germline ends. The germline V gene has CDR1 LNHNV and CDR2 YYDKDF (reference sequence). This CDR3 comprises 13 residues. The DNA for the CDR3 is TGTGCCACCAGCAGACCCCACACCGGGGAGCTGTTTCTT. Amino acids: CATSRPHTGELFL.

The chain uses TRBV12-3 or TRBV12-4 and TRBJ2-2, with 7 positions matching TRBD2. The J segment lost 6 bases and the V segment lost 3 bases, leaving 4 bases of the junction unmatched. The CDR3 runs to 14 residues. The CDR3 region is CASSFSGVAGELFF. Here the CDR3 DNA reads TGTGCCAGCAGTTTCAGCGGGGTTGCCGGGGAGCTGTTTTTT.

This chain uses TRBV5-6 with TRBJ1-2; 8 nucleotides align to TRBD1. The trim removed 4 bases at V and 8 bases at J, leaving 4 bases unmatched. The CDR3 extends over 12 amino acids. CDR1 is SGHDT, CDR2 YYEEEE, per germline. This chain's CDR3 is CASSPGQVGYTF. The CDR3, as DNA: TGTGCCAGCAGCCCGGGACAGGTGGGCTACACCTTC.

The chain combines TRBV20-1 with TRBJ2-7, with D possibly matching TRBD1 (5 bases). The CDR3 has 14 amino acids. With 0 bases removed from V and 2 bases from J, the gap between germline ends came to 11 bases. Germline values: CDR1 DFQATT, CDR2 SNEGSKA (reference sequence). The CDR3 reads CSARDMTETYEQYF. Written as DNA, the CDR3 is TGCAGTGCTAGAGATATGACAGAGACCTACGAGCAGTACTTC.

The gene calls are TRBV2 and TRBJ2-7; 7 positions match TRBD2. From germline, CDR1 is SNHLY and CDR2 FYNNEI. Unmatched junction bases numbered 8, after V lost 10 bases and J lost 2 bases. The length of the CDR3 is 13 residues. Here the CDR3 reads CATQRDGPYEQYF. CDR3 in DNA: TGTGCCACCCAGCGGGACGGACCCTACGAGCAGTACTTC.

CDR3 protein: CSVEPSGGRWETQYF. The CDR3 nucleotides read TGCAGCGTTGAACCTAGCGGGGGCAGATGGGAGACCCAGTACTTC. This chain joins TRBV29-1 and TRBJ2-5, with TRBD2 matching 10 bases. Losses at the gene ends were 2 bases for V and 5 bases for J; bases not matched to a gene: 8. The CDR3 length is 15 residues. Germline lookup yields CDR1 SQVTM and CDR2 ANQGSEA. Looking up the rest from reference TRBV29-1 and TRBJ2-5 gives the full variable domain: SAVISQKPSRDICQRGTSLTIQCQVDSQVTMMFWYRQQPGQSLTLIATANQGSEATYESGFVIDKFPISRPNLTFSTLTVSNMSPEDSSIYLCSVEPSGGRWETQYFGPGTRLLVL.

This clonotype was observed a handful of times. The chain combines TRBV4-2 with TRBJ2-7, with TRBD1 matching 7 bases. Germline V CDR1 and CDR2: LGHNA, YNFKEQ. CDR3 length equals 12 residues. V trimming: 6 bases; J trimming: 6 bases; junction bases outside the gene matches: 5. The CDR3 spells CASSLQGTEQYF. In DNA form, the CDR3 reads TGTGCCAGCAGTTTACAGGGGACCGAGCAGTACTTC.